These T cell receptor beta chains were read from a single sample in a study of blood T cell repertoires in COVID-19. Libraries were prepared by immunoSEQ multiplex PCR; TCRdb keeps only in-frame clonotypes and omits some of them. The sample contains about 150,000 clones, 80% to 90% of which appear only once. Sample: peripheral blood. The receptor set was obtained from a woman aged 55-69 years with active COVID-19. The CDR3 runs from the conserved cysteine through the conserved F or W. A D gene is named only where the DNA matches it firmly. Clone size, where shown, is once, few, many, or a class for clones that have expanded.

V gene,J gene,clone size,D gene,CDR3 DNA,CDR3 protein
TRBV15,TRBJ2-1,-,-,TGTGCCACCAGCAGAGATCCGTCGGCGGTGGTCACCTACAATGAGCAGTTCTTC,CATSRDPSAVVTYNEQFF
TRBV18,TRBJ2-5,once,-,TGTGCCAGCTCACCAATACAGGGTGAGACCCAGTACTTC,CASSPIQGETQYF
TRBV2,TRBJ2-1,-,TRBD2,TGTGCCAGCAGTGACCCGGGACTAGCGGGTACGAGCTCCTACAATGAGCAGTTCTTC,CASSDPGLAGTSSYNEQFF
TRBV14,TRBJ2-3,-,TRBD2,TGTGCCAGCAGTCAGGGACTAGCGGGAGCAGATACGCAGTATTTT,CASSQGLAGADTQYF
TRBV19,TRBJ1-4,-,-,TGTGCCAGTACCGTGGCCCCCAGGGGTGAAAAACTGTTTTTT,CASTVAPRGEKLFF
TRBV9,TRBJ2-3,-,-,TGTGCCAGCAGCGTAGCCCCAGGTAGTGTCACAGATACGCAGTATTTT,CASSVAPGSVTDTQYF
TRBV7-7,TRBJ2-7,-,TRBD2,TGTGCTAGCAGCTTAGGCGAGGGAGGGAAACGCTCCCTGAGACTCGAGCAGTACTTC,CASSLGEGGKRSLRLEQYF
TRBV5-8,TRBJ1-1,-,TRBD1,TGTGCCAGCAGCAGGAGGGGGCGCCGAAGAACTGAAGCTTTCTTT,CASSRRGRRRTEAFF
TRBV28,TRBJ2-1,-,TRBD2,TGTGCCAGCAGTCAGGGACTAGCGGGCATTTACAATGAGCAGTTCTTC,CASSQGLAGIYNEQFF
TRBV12-3/TRBV12-4,TRBJ1-5,-,-,TGTGCCAGCAGAACAGGCCGCAATCAGCCCCAGCATTTT,CASRTGRNQPQHF
TRBV6-6,TRBJ1-2,-,TRBD1,TGTGCCAGCAGCCCGACAGGGGATGGCTACACCTTC,CASSPTGDGYTF
TRBV5-1,TRBJ1-1,-,TRBD1,TGCGCCAGCAGCTTGGCCGGGACAGGGTTGAACACTGAAGCTTTCTTT,CASSLAGTGLNTEAFF
TRBV5-6,TRBJ2-5,-,TRBD2,TGTGCCAGCAGCTGGGGGACTAGCGGGAGGGAGACCCAGTACTTC,CASSWGTSGRETQYF
TRBV28,TRBJ2-7,-,TRBD2,TGTGCCAGCAGTACCGGGACTAGCGCATACGAGCAGTACTTC,CASSTGTSAYEQYF
TRBV5-1,TRBJ1-1,-,-,TGCGCCAGCAGCTTGACCCAGGGGTACACTGAAGCTTTCTTT,CASSLTQGYTEAFF
TRBV19,TRBJ2-7,-,-,TGTGCCAGTAGTATAGATCAGGGGTACGAGCAGTACTTC,CASSIDQGYEQYF
TRBV5-1,TRBJ2-1,-,-,TGCGCCAGCAGCTCTGACGCATTAGGGACATACAATGAGCAGTTCTTC,CASSSDALGTYNEQFF
TRBV7-2,TRBJ2-1,-,-,TGTGCCAGCAGCTTCCAGCAGACTCAATACAATGAGCAGTTCTTC,CASSFQQTQYNEQFF
TRBV21-1,TRBJ1-6,few,-,TGTGCCAGCAGCAAGGCACGGACAGGGTTTCTGTCCCTCCACTTT,CASSKARTGFLSLHF
TRBV11-2,TRBJ1-5,-,-,TGTGCCAGCAGCTTCTCCCAGGGGCAGCCCCAGCATTTT,CASSFSQGQPQHF
TRBV3-1/TRBV3-2,TRBJ2-7,-,-,TGTGCCAGCAGCCATGGTCAGGGCTGGGAGCAGTACTTC,CASSHGQGWEQYF
TRBV2,TRBJ1-1,-,-,TGTGCCAGCCGACTTGGACAGAACACTGAAGCTTTCTTT,CASRLGQNTEAFF
TRBV7-6,TRBJ1-2,few,TRBD1,TGTGCCAGCAGCCCGGGGACAGGGGGCCTGTATTCGGGTGGCTACACCTTC,CASSPGTGGLYSGGYTF
TRBV7-2,TRBJ2-1,-,TRBD2,TGTGCCAGCAGCTTTGGGCGGGAGGTTGGTGAGCAGTTCTTC,CASSFGREVGEQFF
TRBV29-1,TRBJ1-2,-,TRBD1,TGCAGCGGGGAACAGGGGGCGATAGGAGGCGGCTACACCTTC,CSGEQGAIGGGYTF
TRBV19,TRBJ1-5,-,TRBD1,TGTGCCAGTAGTATCGTCTTCAGACAGGGCGCCAATCAGCCCCAGCATTTT,CASSIVFRQGANQPQHF
TRBV18,TRBJ2-2,-,TRBD1,TGTGCCAGCTCACGAACGGGACAGGGGGCGTCCGGGGAGCTGTTTTTT,CASSRTGQGASGELFF
TRBV5-1,TRBJ2-1,-,TRBD2,TGCGCCAGCAGACGGCTAGCGGCGATCTCCTACAATGAGCAGTTCTTC,CASRRLAAISYNEQFF
TRBV7-2,TRBJ1-2,-,TRBD1,TGTGCCAGCAGCTTACTGGGACAGTTGCCTAACTATGGCTACACCTTC,CASSLLGQLPNYGYTF
TRBV12-3/TRBV12-4,TRBJ2-2,-,-,TGTGCCAGCACCGACACCGGGGAGCTGTTTTTT,CASTDTGELFF
TRBV5-1,TRBJ1-5,-,-,TGCGCCAGCAGCTTGACCGGTGGCAATCAGCCCCAGCATTTT,CASSLTGGNQPQHF
TRBV9,TRBJ1-1,-,-,TGTGCCAGCAGCCCCCCGAGGGTGGGCACTGAAGCTTTCTTT,CASSPPRVGTEAFF
TRBV6-2/TRBV6-3,TRBJ2-7,-,TRBD2,TGTGCCAGCAGTCCACGTAGCGGGACCTACGAGCAGTACTTC,CASSPRSGTYEQYF
TRBV7-9,TRBJ2-2,-,-,TGTGCCAGCAGCTTAGCGCAGGGCGGGGAGCTGTTTTTT,CASSLAQGGELFF
TRBV11-2,TRBJ2-4,-,TRBD2,TGTGCCAGCAGCTTCGGGGGGGCCAAAAACATTCAGTACTTC,CASSFGGAKNIQYF
TRBV6-5,TRBJ2-5,-,-,TGTGCCAGCAGTAGACAACAAGAGACCCAGTACTTC,CASSRQQETQYF
TRBV28,TRBJ1-3,-,-,TGTGCCAGCATAAGTTATCTACGGAGCTCTGGAAACACCATATATTTT,CASISYLRSSGNTIYF
TRBV7-8,TRBJ1-4,-,-,TGTGCCAGCAGCCATGGGCGAGGGGAAAAACTGTTTTTT,CASSHGRGEKLFF
TRBV28,TRBJ1-1,few,TRBD1,TGTGCCAGCAGTTTTTCGGGGCAGGGGGCAGGAACTGAAGCTTTCTTT,CASSFSGQGAGTEAFF